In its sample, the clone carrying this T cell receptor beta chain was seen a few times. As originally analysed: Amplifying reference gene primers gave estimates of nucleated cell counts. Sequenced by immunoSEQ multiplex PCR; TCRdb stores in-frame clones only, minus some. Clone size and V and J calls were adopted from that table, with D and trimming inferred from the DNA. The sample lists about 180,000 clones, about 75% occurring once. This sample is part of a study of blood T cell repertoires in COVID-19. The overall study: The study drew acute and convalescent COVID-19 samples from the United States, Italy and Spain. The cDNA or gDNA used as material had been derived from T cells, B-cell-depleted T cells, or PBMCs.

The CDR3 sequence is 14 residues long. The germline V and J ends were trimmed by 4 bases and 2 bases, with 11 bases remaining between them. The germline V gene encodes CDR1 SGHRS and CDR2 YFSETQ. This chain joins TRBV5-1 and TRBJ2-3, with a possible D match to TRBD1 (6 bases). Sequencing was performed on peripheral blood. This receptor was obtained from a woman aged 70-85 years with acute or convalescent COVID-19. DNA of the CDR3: TGCGCCAGCAGCATCGGACAGCACACAGATACGCAGTATTTT. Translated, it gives CASSIGQHTDTQYF.